This T cell receptor (beta chain) was documented in a study of primary melanoma T cells and metastatic recurrence (dated by TCRdb to 2019 to 2021). Broadly, across the study: The cohort was made up of roughly 180 primary melanomas of stage T2 to T4, with thickness greater than 1 mm. Whether T-cell fraction and T-cell repertoire clonality in primary melanoma tumors predicted patient outcome was tested in the study. Progression-free survival was the clinical outcome compared against the T-cell fraction measured by TCR beta sequencing. Histopathological grading of tumor-infiltrating lymphocytes served as the comparison point for the T-cell fraction derived from sequencing.

Details on this clone: It has no known antigen specificity. No much larger clone exists at a distance of one base, and base qualities are not known.

General study outcomes and caveats: Progression-free survival was reportedly predicted by the tumor T-cell fraction independently of thickness, ulceration, mitotic rate and age. The authors framed an effective T-cell-mediated antitumor response in primary melanoma only as a suggestion, not a demonstrated mechanism. A T-cell fraction greater than 20% appeared to be protective whatever the ulceration status, mitotic rate or nodal disease. Adding T-cell fraction to tumor thickness reportedly improved progression-free survival prediction more than adding any other histopathological variable.

Libraries were prepared through the immunoSEQ multiplex PCR assay. High-throughput sequencing of the T-cell receptor beta chain was performed on primary melanoma tumor tissue. The paper's data handling went like this. TCRB CDR3 sharing between samples and the distribution of insertions and deletions were included in the repertoire analyses. The predictive value of the T-cell fraction was ranked against histopathological variables by a gradient-boosted model. The table comes from immuneACCESS by way of TCRdb, which keeps in-frame sequences with V and J called. Part of the clones is missing from these tables; in studies checked, under half for an unresolved V gene and the rest for unknown reasons. V, J and clone size reflect that table, while D and trimming were determined from the DNA. In this sample the table shows approximately 180 clones, approximately 71% of which occur a single time. The top ten clonotypes cover more than 11% of the sample.

Its CDR3 holds 13 amino acids, cysteine through phenylalanine. CDR3 DNA is the only sequence kept; it has 39 bases, read in frame from the first base. In the germline V gene (reference sequence), CDR1 corresponds to GTSNPN and CDR2 to SVGIG. The trim is 0 bases for V and 10 bases for J, with a gap of 15 bases between the germline ends. Patients had primary melanoma that had been surgically resected and was considered potentially curable but at risk of metastatic recurrence. The rearranged chain carries TRBV30 and TRBJ1-1, with no D gene named confidently. This receptor was taken from a human donor with melanoma. Sequenced: melanoma tumor tissue. The CDR3 region: CAWSVEGSGRAFF. The nucleotides are TGTGCCTGGAGTGTAGAAGGGTCAGGACGAGCTTTCTTT.